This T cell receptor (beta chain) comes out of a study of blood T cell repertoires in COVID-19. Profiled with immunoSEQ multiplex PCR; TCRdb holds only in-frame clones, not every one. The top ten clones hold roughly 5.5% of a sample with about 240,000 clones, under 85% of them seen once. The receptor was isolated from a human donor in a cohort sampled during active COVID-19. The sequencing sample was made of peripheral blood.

CDR3 amino acids: CASGPARRVDTEQFF. The CDR3 DNA reads TGTGCTAGTGGTCCGGCTAGGAGGGTTGATACTGAGCAGTTCTTC. The V call is TRBV12-5, the J call TRBJ2-1; D perhaps matches TRBD2 (6 bases). The ends were cut back, 5 bases at V and 9 bases at J, with 20 bases in the middle. From germline, CDR1 is LGHNT and CDR2 FRNRAP. CDR3 length: 15 residues.